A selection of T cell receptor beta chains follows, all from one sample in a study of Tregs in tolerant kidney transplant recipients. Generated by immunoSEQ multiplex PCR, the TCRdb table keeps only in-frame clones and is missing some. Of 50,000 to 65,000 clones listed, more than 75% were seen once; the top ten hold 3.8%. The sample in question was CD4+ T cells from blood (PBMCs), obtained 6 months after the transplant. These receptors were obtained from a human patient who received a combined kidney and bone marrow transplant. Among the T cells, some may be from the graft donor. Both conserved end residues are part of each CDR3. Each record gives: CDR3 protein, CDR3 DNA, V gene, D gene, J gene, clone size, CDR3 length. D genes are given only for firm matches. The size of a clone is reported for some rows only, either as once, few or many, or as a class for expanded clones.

CASSSGLAGWETQYF TGTGCCAGCAGCTCCGGACTAGCGGGTTGGGAGACCCAGTACTTC TRBV11-3 TRBD2 TRBJ2-5 - 15
CASSLVTDEKLFF TGTGCCAGCAGCTTAGTCACGGATGAAAAACTGTTTTTT TRBV5-4 - TRBJ1-4 - 13
CAISESPLGLAGGVRDEQYF TGTGCCATCAGTGAGTCGCCTTTGGGACTAGCGGGAGGAGTTCGCGACGAGCAGTACTTC TRBV10-3 TRBD2 TRBJ2-7 - 20
CASSFTGESPLHF TGTGCCAGCAGCTTCACGGGGGAATCCCCCCTCCACTTT TRBV7-9 - TRBJ1-6 few 13
CASSPALGVSSGNTIYF TGCGCCAGCAGCCCGGCTTTAGGGGTTAGCTCTGGAAACACCATATATTTT TRBV4-3 - TRBJ1-3 - 17
CASSYPSRFYDQPQHF TGTGCCAGCAGTTACCCCAGCAGGTTCTATGATCAGCCCCAGCATTTT TRBV6-6 - TRBJ1-5 - 16
CASRSGAKSYEQYF TGTGCCAGCAGGAGTGGAGCCAAGTCCTACGAGCAGTACTTC TRBV28 - TRBJ2-7 - 14
CASSLGTGANSPLHF TGCGCCAGCAGCTTGGGGACAGGGGCGAATTCACCCCTCCACTTT TRBV5-1 TRBD1 TRBJ1-6 - 15
CASSFTGLSYNEQFF TGTGCCAGCAGCTTTACAGGTCTCTCCTACAATGAGCAGTTCTTC TRBV5-5 - TRBJ2-1 - 15
CASSGNFWTSDRGEQFF TGTGCCAGTAGTGGGAATTTCTGGACTAGCGATAGGGGTGAGCAGTTCTTC TRBV19 TRBD2 TRBJ2-1 - 17
CASSSDSVVTYEQYF TGTGCCAGCAGCTCAGACTCGGTAGTAACCTACGAGCAGTACTTC TRBV11-3 - TRBJ2-7 - 15